The TCR beta chain under discussion was sequenced for a study of cytomegalovirus exposure and HLA in healthy donors. General study results and limits: Most TCR sequences were uncommon, yet certain public TCRs appeared in many donors. For cytomegalovirus status, the classifier reportedly gave diagnoses with high specificity and sensitivity.

Sequencing used immunoSEQ multiplex PCR; TCRdb keeps in-frame clones, though not all of them. The sample records 150,000 to 200,000 clones, around nine tenths being singletons. Germline V lookup: CDR1 GTSNPN, CDR2 SVGIG (reference sequence). This CDR3 is 12 amino acids long. Trimming stripped 1 base from V and 5 bases from J, with 8 bases between. In the case of this clone: What it recognizes is unknown.

The rearrangement joins TRBV30 to TRBJ1-2; a possible D gene is TRBD1 (6 bases). The sequence came from a woman between 18 and 29 years old in good health and CMV-seronegative. Material: PBMCs. The CDR3 is CAWSAQGYGYTF. CDR3 DNA sequence: TGTGCCTGGAGTGCTCAGGGGTATGGCTACACCTTC.